Below are 29 T cell receptor beta chains sequenced from a single sample in a study of CD8+ T cells in alopecia areata. Sequencing used cDNA as its template, made by extracting RNA and reverse transcribing it. The data were produced by immunoSEQ multiplex PCR, yet TCRdb's version contains in-frame clones alone and is incomplete. The sample yields more than 100,000 clones, 70% to 90% seen once. Documented treatment: oral pan-JAK inhibitor, 5-10 mg twice daily. Material: CD8+ T cells sorted from blood, obtained between weeks 30 and 35, from a patient treated with tofacitinib. Receptors originate from a human donor with alopecia areata.

This sequence joins TRBV5-1 and TRBJ2-3; D not resolved. Germline CDR1 and CDR2: SGHRS and YFSETQ. Trimming removed 4 bases from V and 3 bases from J, with 12 bases in between. This CDR3 comprises 14 residues. This CDR3 reads CASSHSSPTDTQYF. In DNA, the CDR3 is TGCGCCAGCAGCCATTCCTCTCCGACAGATACGCAGTATTTT. Based on the CDR3 plus reference TRBV5-1 and TRBJ2-3, the full variable domain is KAGVTQTPRYLIKTRGQQVTLSCSPISGHRSVSWYQQTPGQGLQFLFEYFSETQRNKGNFPGRFSGRQFSNSRSEMNVSTLELGDSALYLCASSHSSPTDTQYFGPGTRLTVL.

This clone has just one count. The gene calls are TRBV29-1 and TRBJ1-2; D unclear. The length of the CDR3 is 11 residues. With 3 bases removed from V and 5 bases from J, the gap between germline ends came to 7 bases. The V gene's germline CDR1 is SQVTM and CDR2 ANQGSEA. The CDR3 DNA is TGCAGCGTTGAGGGCCTGTATGGCTACACCTTC. It translates to CSVEGLYGYTF.

The chain links TRBV5-1 to TRBJ2-5; 10 bases line up with TRBD1. Germline loops: CDR1 SGHRS, CDR2 YFSETQ. The V and J ends lost 0 bases and 3 bases, in that order; junction bases with no gene match: 5. The CDR3 sequence is 16 residues long. Here the CDR3 reads CASSLVLGTGEETQYF. The CDR3 nucleotides are TGCGCCAGCAGCTTGGTCCTCGGGACAGGGGAAGAGACCCAGTACTTC.

The J gene is TRBJ2-3, the V gene TRBV9, with 8 bases fitting TRBD1. V was pared by 0 bases and J by 4 bases, with 1 base of the junction left unmatched. Germline assignment: CDR1 SGDLS and CDR2 YYNGEE. The CDR3 has 14 amino acids. The CDR3 sequence is CASSVAGGADTQYF. The CDR3 nucleotides read TGTGCCAGCAGCGTAGCAGGGGGCGCAGATACGCAGTATTTT.

The CDR3 sequence is CASSLVGDSEQFF. The CDR3, as DNA: TGTGCCAGCAGCTTAGTTGGGGATAGTGAGCAGTTCTTC. The gene calls are TRBV7-8 and TRBJ2-1; D is unclear. Deletions cut 1 base from V and 9 bases from J, with 10 bases between. CDR1 and CDR2 (germline): SGHVS, FQNEAQ. The CDR3 totals 13 residues.

The chain couples TRBV5-4 to TRBJ2-3; D ambiguous. The germline gives CDR1 SGHNT, CDR2 YYREEE (reference sequence). V shed 3 bases and J shed 3 bases, with 14 bases lying between them. The CDR3 spans 15 residues. This CDR3 is CASSSELNPTDTQYF. The DNA for the CDR3 is TGTGCCAGCAGCTCGGAACTCAACCCAACAGATACGCAGTATTTT.

The gene calls are TRBV6-5 and TRBJ2-3; tentatively, D is TRBD1 or TRBD2 (5 bases each). The germline V gene encodes CDR1 MNHEY and CDR2 SVGAGI. V lost 1 base and J lost 3, with 14 bases in between. CDR3 length: 16 amino acids. The CDR3 DNA reads as TGTGCCAGCAGTTACTTGAGGGGCATTGGGACAGATACGCAGTATTTT. Amino acid sequence: CASSYLRGIGTDTQYF.

V and J are TRBV4-1 and TRBJ2-6; D may correspond to TRBD1 or TRBD2 (5 bases each). Trimming took 9 bases from V and 4 from J, leaving 7 bases between them. The CDR3 has 12 amino acids. The germline CDR1 and CDR2 sequences are MGHRA and YSYEKL. CDR3 DNA sequence: TGCGCCAGTCGGGGCGGGGCCAACGTCCTGACTTTC. Protein: CASRGGANVLTF.

This clone showed up just once. The gene calls are TRBV5-1 and TRBJ1-1; tentative D call: TRBD1 (5 bases). V was pared by 2 bases and J by 4 bases, with 9 bases between. The CDR3 covers 13 residues. Germline V CDR1 and CDR2: SGHRS, YFSETQ. The CDR3 loop reads CASSLGDGTEAFF. The CDR3 region has the DNA TGCGCCAGCAGCTTAGGGGATGGCACTGAAGCTTTCTTT.

This chain links TRBV6-1 with TRBJ2-1; unclear D gene. The V and J ends lost 2 bases and 7 bases respectively, with 15 bases between them. The CDR3 totals 15 residues. The germline gives CDR1 MNHNS, CDR2 SASEGT. The CDR3 spells CASSERPLGKNEQFF. Here the CDR3 DNA reads TGTGCCAGCAGTGAACGGCCGTTAGGGAAGAATGAGCAGTTCTTC.

The chain recombines TRBV7-3 with TRBJ2-3, with D perhaps assigned TRBD1 or TRBD2 (5 bases each). Germline CDR1 SGHTA, CDR2 FQGTGA. The CDR3 runs 15 residues. The V and J ends lost 4 bases and 5 bases respectively, with 16 bases between them. CDR3 DNA sequence: TGTGCCAGCAGCTCTTACGGGACGATGTTAGATACGCAGTATTTT. This translates into CASSSYGTMLDTQYF.

The chain links TRBV5-1 to TRBJ2-3; D remains ambiguous. Trimming shortened V by 3 bases and J by 0 bases, and 2 bases separated the two germline ends. This CDR3 contains 12 residues. Germline-derived CDR1 and CDR2 are SGHRS and YFSETQ. The CDR3 DNA reads TGCGCCAGCAGCTCTAGCACAGATACGCAGTATTTT. Translating it yields CASSSSTDTQYF.

The CDR3 protein is CASGDPRFQGPYGYTF. The CDR3 DNA follows: TGTGCCAGCGGAGATCCAAGGTTCCAGGGCCCTTATGGCTACACCTTC. The chain is built from TRBV27 and TRBJ1-2; a weak D match, TRBD1 (5 bases). The V and J ends lost 8 bases and 5 bases respectively, with 24 bases between them. CDR3 length: 16 amino acids. Germline CDR1 reads MNHEY; CDR2 reads SMNVEV (reference sequence).

The chain recombines TRBV27 with TRBJ2-5; D may correspond to TRBD1 or TRBD2 (5 bases each). V shed 5 bases and J shed 0 bases, with 22 bases lying between them. CDR1 and CDR2 (germline): MNHEY, SMNVEV (reference sequence). The CDR3 totals 18 residues. The CDR3 region has the DNA TGTGCCAGCAGTGCCCTCCGGGGCGGCAGGCCGTACCAAGAGACCCAGTACTTC. It yields the protein CASSALRGGRPYQETQYF.

The chain joins TRBV7-6 to TRBJ2-1, with 7 bases identical to TRBD1. J was trimmed by 6 bases and V by 4 bases; bases with no gene match: 6. This CDR3 is 14 amino acids long. CDR1 is SGHVS and CDR2 is FNYEAQ in the germline V gene. In nucleotides, the CDR3 is TGTGCCAGCAGCTCCGACAGGGTGGGCAATGAGCAGTTCTTC. This encodes CASSSDRVGNEQFF.

The rearrangement uses TRBV29-1 and TRBJ2-7; TRBD2 might be the D (5 bases). Germline CDR1 reads SQVTM; CDR2 reads ANQGSEA. Trimming took 3 bases from V and 3 from J, leaving 9 bases between them. CDR3 length: 12 amino acids. The CDR3: CSVDEGYYEQYF. The CDR3 nucleotides read TGCAGCGTTGATGAGGGCTACTACGAGCAGTACTTC.

This clone has more than one count but fewer than ten. The chain carries TRBV7-9 and TRBJ1-3; D might be TRBD1 (5 bases). V was cut by 5 bases and J by 0 bases, with 17 bases left in between. Germline V gives CDR1 SEHNR, CDR2 FQNEAQ (reference sequence). CDR3 length: 17 residues. The CDR3 nucleotides read TGTGCCAGCAGCCCAGCCCAAGAGACAGCCTCTGGAAACACCATATATTTT. Translating gives CASSPAQETASGNTIYF.

The chain uses TRBV19 and TRBJ1-3; D is uncertain. The V gene lost 2 bases and the J gene lost 0 bases, with 20 bases spanning the gap. Germline values: CDR1 LNHDA, CDR2 SQIVND (reference sequence). CDR3 length equals 19 residues. The chain's CDR3 is CASSINEEELHSSGNTIYF. CDR3 DNA: TGTGCCAGTAGTATAAATGAGGAAGAACTCCATAGCTCTGGAAACACCATATATTTT.

J is TRBJ2-1 and V is TRBV7-9; D is unresolved. Germline CDR1 reads SEHNR; CDR2 reads FQNEAQ (reference sequence). V dropped 1 base and J dropped 12 bases, with 7 bases sitting between them. The CDR3 is 11 residues long. CDR3 sequence: CASSLEDTQFF. CDR3 sequence (DNA): TGTGCCAGCAGCTTAGAGGATACGCAGTTCTTC.

CDR3 DNA: TGTGCCAGCAGCTACCCGATTGGTAATTCCTACGAGCAGTACTTC. Its translation is CASSYPIGNSYEQYF. This chain links TRBV7-8 with TRBJ2-7; no clear D. This CDR3 region has 15 residues. The germline V gene has CDR1 SGHVS and CDR2 FQNEAQ. Trimming removed 4 bases at V and 1 base at J, with 14 bases between.

The rearrangement uses TRBV6-5 and TRBJ2-7, with 10 nucleotides matching TRBD2. The CDR3 has 14 residues. The junction had 2 bases not matched to a gene; V was cut back by 4 bases and J by 2 bases. CDR1 is MNHEY, CDR2 SVGAGI, per germline. The DNA for the CDR3 is TGTGCCAGCAGTTTCACTAGCGGGACCTACGAGCAGTACTTC. Encoded protein: CASSFTSGTYEQYF.

This clone was detected only a few times. This sample also contains other DNA sequences that code for the same CDR3. This rearrangement joins TRBV4-1 to TRBJ2-7; TRBD2 aligns across 14 bases. J was trimmed by 6 bases and V by 3 bases; bases with no gene match: 1. The CDR3 totals 14 residues. In germline, CDR1 is MGHRA, CDR2 YSYEKL. The CDR3 is CASSQGLAGVEQYF. CDR3 sequence (DNA): TGCGCCAGCAGCCAGGGACTAGCGGGAGTCGAGCAGTACTTC.

The chain has TRBV9 and TRBJ2-1; possibly TRBD2 for D (6 bases). Trimming took 0 bases from V and 6 from J, leaving 28 bases between them. The CDR3 covers 20 residues. Germline loops: CDR1 SGDLS, CDR2 YYNGEE. This CDR3 reads CASSVASGRGKGDGFNEQFF. CDR3 DNA sequence: TGTGCCAGCAGCGTAGCCTCCGGGAGAGGAAAAGGAGACGGATTCAATGAGCAGTTCTTC.

A remark on this clone: Additional DNA sequences in this sample encode the identical CDR3. V and J are TRBV29-1 and TRBJ2-2, with D maybe TRBD1 (5 bases). Trimming removed 6 bases at V and 2 bases at J, with 13 bases between. Germline CDR1 reads SQVTM; CDR2 reads ANQGSEA. CDR3 length: 14 residues. The CDR3 loop reads CSVMTDSNTGELFF. CDR3 coding DNA: TGCAGCGTCATGACAGATTCAAACACCGGGGAGCTGTTTTTT.

V and J are TRBV9 and TRBJ1-2, with a weak D call TRBD1 (5 bases). Trimming removed 4 bases at V and 4 bases at J, with 17 bases between. From germline, CDR1 is SGDLS and CDR2 YYNGEE. The CDR3 contains 15 residues. The CDR3 DNA is TGTGCCAGCAGCCCCCCGGGGCATAATGCCTATGGCTACACCTTC. Its protein product is CASSPPGHNAYGYTF.

The V call is TRBV7-9, the J call TRBJ1-1, with a possible D match to TRBD1 (5 bases). The CDR3 extends over 12 amino acids. V was trimmed by 4 bases and J by 5 bases, leaving 8 bases between them. Germline loops: CDR1 SEHNR, CDR2 FQNEAQ (reference sequence). The CDR3 protein is CASSWTRTEAFF. For the CDR3, the DNA is TGTGCCAGCAGCTGGACACGGACTGAAGCTTTCTTT.

This chain links TRBV27 with TRBJ2-7; D possibly matches TRBD1 or TRBD2 (5 bases each). Trimming cost V 2 bases and J 2 bases, with 7 bases left between them. From germline, CDR1 is MNHEY and CDR2 SMNVEV (reference sequence). The CDR3 loop spans 13 amino acids. The CDR3 DNA is TGTGCCAGCAGTTTACGGGGCCCCTACGAGCAGTACTTC. Protein: CASSLRGPYEQYF.

A remark on this clone: Its ends do not fully match the called genes, so a read error is possible. The rearrangement links TRBV4-1 to TRBJ2-1, with D possibly TRBD2 on 5 matching bases. CDR3 size: 13 residues. CDR1 MGHRA and CDR2 YSYEKL come from the germline V gene. This CDR3 reads CASSEEEVNEQFF. DNA for the CDR3: TGCGCCAGCAGCGAAGAGGAGGTTAATGAGCAGTTCTTC.

The chain is built from TRBV10-3 and TRBJ2-7; D is ambiguous. The length of the CDR3 is 11 residues. The ends were cut back, 2 bases at V and 5 bases at J, with 4 bases in the middle. Germline V CDR1 and CDR2: ENHRY, SYGVKD. Here the CDR3 reads CAISETDEQYF. CDR3 DNA: TGTGCCATCAGTGAGACGGACGAGCAGTACTTC.